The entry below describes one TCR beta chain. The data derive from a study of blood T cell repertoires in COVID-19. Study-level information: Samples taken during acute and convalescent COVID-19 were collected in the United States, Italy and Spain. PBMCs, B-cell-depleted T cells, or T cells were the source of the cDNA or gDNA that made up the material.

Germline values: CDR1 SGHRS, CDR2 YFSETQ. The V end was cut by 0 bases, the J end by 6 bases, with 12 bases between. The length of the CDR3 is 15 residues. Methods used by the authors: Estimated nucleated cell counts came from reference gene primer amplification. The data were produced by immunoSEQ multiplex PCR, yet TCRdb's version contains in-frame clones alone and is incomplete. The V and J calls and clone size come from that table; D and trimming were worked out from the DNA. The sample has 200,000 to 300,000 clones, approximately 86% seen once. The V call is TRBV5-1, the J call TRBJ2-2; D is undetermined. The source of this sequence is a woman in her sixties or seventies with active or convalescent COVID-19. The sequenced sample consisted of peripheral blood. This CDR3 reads CASSLDGLRPGELFF. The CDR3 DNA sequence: TGCGCCAGCAGCTTGGACGGGTTAAGGCCCGGGGAGCTGTTTTTT.